The 6 T cell receptor beta chains below were found in one sample sequenced in a study of blood T cell repertoires in COVID-19. This table comes from immunoSEQ multiplex PCR, and its TCRdb copy is limited to in-frame clones, with some not included. The sample lists over 300,000 clones, 90% occurring once. The sample consisted of peripheral blood. Receptors were obtained from a man aged 18 to 35 with active or convalescent COVID-19.

The V call is TRBV11-2, the J call TRBJ2-7; 9 bases match TRBD1. Germline CDR1 reads SGHAT; CDR2 reads FQNNGV. This CDR3 has 14 amino acids. Trimming removed 5 bases from V and 1 base from J; junction bases left unmatched: 3. This chain's CDR3 is CASSQQGASYEQYF. The CDR3, as DNA: TGTGCCAGCAGCCAACAGGGGGCATCCTACGAGCAGTACTTC.

This chain uses TRBV29-1 with TRBJ1-1, with D perhaps TRBD1 (5 bases). The CDR3 is made up of 15 amino acids. The germline V gene encodes CDR1 SQVTM and CDR2 ANQGSEA. The ends were cut back, 6 bases at V and 0 bases at J, with 17 bases in the middle. For the CDR3, the DNA is TGCAGCGTGAAAAGGGACTCAGGGATGAACACTGAAGCTTTCTTT. It translates to CSVKRDSGMNTEAFF.

The rearrangement uses TRBV27 and TRBJ2-7; D not certain. There are 12 residues in the CDR3. Per germline, CDR1 MNHEY and CDR2 SMNVEV (reference sequence). Trimming removed 3 bases from V and 9 bases from J, with 12 bases in between. CDR3 region: CASSFPGSGQYF. CDR3 coding DNA: TGTGCCAGCAGTTTCCCCGGGTCTGGGCAGTACTTC.

This clone was seen only a few times. The chain carries TRBV4-1 and TRBJ2-5; D gene uncertain. Germline V CDR1 and CDR2: MGHRA, YSYEKL. This CDR3 is built from 15 residues. V dropped 1 base and J dropped 4 bases, with 13 bases sitting between them. The CDR3 is CASSQVSGARETQYF. Here the CDR3 DNA reads TGCGCCAGCAGCCAAGTGTCTGGAGCAAGAGAGACCCAGTACTTC.

This chain connects TRBV11-3 to TRBJ2-1; 8 nucleotides match TRBD2. Trimming removed 5 bases from V and 0 bases from J; junction bases left unmatched: 18. Germline V gene sequence: CDR1 SGHNT, CDR2 YENEEA. This CDR3 has 20 amino acids. The chain's CDR3 is CASSPGGGGSLSGSYNEQFF. The DNA for the CDR3 is TGTGCCAGCAGCCCCGGTGGCGGGGGGAGTCTCTCTGGCTCCTACAATGAGCAGTTCTTC.

The chain combines TRBV6-5 with TRBJ2-5, with D unresolved. CDR1 and CDR2 (germline): MNHEY, SVGAGI. There are 15 residues in the CDR3. V gave up 0 bases and J gave up 4 bases, with 12 bases separating them. The CDR3 DNA sequence: TGTGCCAGCAGTTACTCCGCCCCATCAGTAGAGACCCAGTACTTC. It codes for CASSYSAPSVETQYF.